This T cell receptor (beta chain) was identified in a study of blood T cell repertoires in COVID-19. CDR3 size: 13 residues. Between the trimmed V and J ends, which lost 3 bases and 4 bases, there was a span of 6 bases. CDR1 SGHVS and CDR2 FQNEAQ come from the germline V gene. Methods used by the authors: Nucleated cell counts were estimated from reference gene primer amplification. The repertoire was sequenced with immunoSEQ multiplex PCR; TCRdb's copy has only in-frame clones and lacks some. D and trimming were read from the DNA, whereas the V and J calls and clone size are those reported in that table. The sample carries 35,000 to 45,000 clones, roughly 86% recorded once.

The receptor's source is a man aged 70-80 years with acute or convalescent COVID-19. This chain connects TRBV7-8 to TRBJ2-2; D is undetermined. Source material: peripheral blood. For the CDR3, the DNA is TGTGCCAGCAGCTTGGTTAGCACCGGGGAGCTGTTTTTT. Translating it yields CASSLVSTGELFF.